These T cell receptor beta chains were read from a single sample in a study of blood T cell repertoires in COVID-19. This table comes from immunoSEQ multiplex PCR, and its TCRdb copy is limited to in-frame clones, with some not included. The sample consists of 50,000 or so clones, over 65% of them appearing once. Sequencing input: peripheral blood. These receptors were taken from a man aged 35-49 years with active COVID-19. CDR3s include the opening cysteine and the closing phenylalanine or tryptophan. D genes are given only for firm matches. Clone sizes are given selectively: once, few, many, or a class where the clone is expanded.

>TRBJ2-7|14|TRBD2|TRBV5-1|.
CASSLELAGDEQYF
TGCGCCAGCAGCTTGGAACTAGCGGGAGATGAGCAGTACTTC
>TRBJ2-2|16|TRBD2|TRBV4-1|.
CASSPTSEPNTGELFF
TGCGCCAGCAGCCCTACTAGCGAACCGAACACCGGGGAGCTGTTTTTT
>TRBJ2-3|17|.|TRBV29-1|once
CSVGKYREVGRTDTQYF
TGCAGCGTTGGAAAGTATAGGGAAGTGGGGCGGACAGATACGCAGTATTTT
>TRBJ2-1|16|.|TRBV19|.
CASSIGGGRFNNEQFF
TGTGCCAGTAGTATAGGGGGCGGACGATTTAACAATGAGCAGTTCTTC
>TRBJ2-2|14|TRBD1|TRBV29-1|.
CSVEEPRGTGELFF
TGCAGCGTTGAAGAGCCCAGGGGGACCGGGGAGCTGTTTTTT
>TRBJ2-7|14|TRBD1|TRBV28|.
CASIFSGTGGEQYF
TGTGCCAGCATATTTTCCGGGACAGGAGGCGAGCAGTACTTC
>TRBJ2-1|11|.|TRBV7-9|.
CASSQANEQFF
TGTGCCAGCAGCCAAGCCAATGAGCAGTTCTTC
>TRBJ1-4|13|.|TRBV5-5|.
CASSLGYSGKLFF
TGTGCCAGCAGCTTGGGGTACTCCGGAAAACTGTTTTTT
>TRBJ1-6|11|.|TRBV30|.
CAWQENSPLHF
TGTGCCTGGCAGGAAAATTCACCCCTCCACTTT
>TRBJ2-3|13|TRBD2|TRBV29-1|.
CSVGLAGVDTQYF
TGCAGCGTTGGACTAGCGGGAGTGGATACGCAGTATTTT
>TRBJ2-5|13|TRBD1|TRBV10-1|.
CASSRDSQETQYF
TGCGCCAGCAGTCGGGACAGCCAAGAGACCCAGTACTTC
>TRBJ2-1|17|.|TRBV11-2|.
CASSPPRRRVRGNEQFF
TGTGCCAGCAGCCCCCCCCGGCGCCGGGTAAGGGGGAATGAGCAGTTCTTC
>TRBJ1-1|13|.|TRBV6-5|.
CASSYSTNTEAFF
TGTGCCAGCAGTTACTCGACTAACACTGAAGCTTTCTTT
>TRBJ2-1|14|TRBD1|TRBV28|once
CASSPGRGTGEQFF
TGTGCCAGCAGTCCAGGACGCGGGACAGGTGAGCAGTTCTTC
>TRBJ1-1|13|.|TRBV10-3|.
CAIRGRGNTEAFF
TGTGCCATCAGGGGAAGGGGGAACACTGAAGCTTTCTTT
>TRBJ2-7|15|TRBD1|TRBV19|.
CASRPTPDRVGEQYF
TGTGCCAGTAGGCCTACCCCGGACAGGGTGGGCGAGCAGTACTTC
>TRBJ2-3|16|TRBD2|TRBV7-9|.
CASSLAAGDLTDTQYF
TGTGCCAGCAGCTTAGCGGCGGGAGATTTAACAGATACGCAGTATTTT
>TRBJ2-2|12|TRBD2|TRBV28|once
CASSGLAGELFF
TGTGCCAGCAGCGGACTAGCCGGGGAGCTGTTTTTT
>TRBJ2-1|13|.|TRBV18|.
CASSPGLKNEQFF
TGTGCCAGCTCACCGGGACTGAAAAATGAGCAGTTCTTC
>TRBJ2-5|13|.|TRBV19|once
CASAPGLQETQYF
TGTGCCAGCGCCCCGGGACTTCAAGAGACCCAGTACTTC
>TRBJ1-3|14|.|TRBV28|.
CASTIFDRRNTIYF
TGTGCCAGCACTATATTCGACAGGCGAAACACCATATATTTT
>TRBJ2-6|18|.|TRBV7-3|.
CASARGDSPFSGANVLTF
TGTGCCAGCGCCAGGGGGGACAGTCCTTTCTCTGGGGCCAACGTCCTGACTTTC
>TRBJ1-2|13|.|TRBV7-9|.
CASSSSGVYGYTF
TGTGCCAGCAGCTCATCGGGGGTATATGGCTACACCTTC
>TRBJ2-1|15|TRBD2|TRBV2|.
CASSEREPSYNEQFF
TGTGCCAGCAGTGAGCGGGAGCCCTCCTACAATGAGCAGTTCTTC
>TRBJ1-1|13|.|TRBV30|.
CAWSGFEGTEAFF
TGTGCCTGGAGTGGGTTTGAGGGCACTGAAGCTTTCTTT
>TRBJ2-4|15|TRBD2|TRBV5-4|once
CASSSGGAAKNIQYF
TGTGCCAGCAGCTCGGGGGGGGCGGCCAAAAACATTCAGTACTTC
>TRBJ2-7|11|.|TRBV28|.
CASKQSYEQYF
TGTGCCAGCAAACAGTCCTACGAGCAGTACTTC
>TRBJ1-4|13|.|TRBV12-3/TRBV12-4|.
CASRGALREKLFF
TGTGCCAGCCGGGGTGCCCTGAGGGAAAAACTGTTTTTT
>TRBJ1-6|14|.|TRBV19|once
CASSIYRGDSPLHF
TGTGCCAGTAGTATTTATAGGGGTGATTCACCCCTCCACTTT
>TRBJ1-1|17|TRBD1|TRBV28|.
CASSSYGTGGSGTEAFF
TGTGCCAGCAGTTCATACGGGACAGGGGGTTCGGGCACTGAAGCTTTCTTT
>TRBJ2-1|16|.|TRBV11-3|.
CASSLVAIGPLNEQFF
TGTGCCAGCAGCTTAGTCGCCATTGGCCCCCTCAATGAGCAGTTCTTC
>TRBJ1-5|15|.|TRBV28|.
CASSKWASINQPQHF
TGTGCCAGCAGTAAATGGGCGTCCATCAATCAGCCCCAGCATTTT
>TRBJ1-2|14|.|TRBV7-8|.
CASSPEGHGDGYTF
TGTGCCAGCAGCCCAGAGGGACATGGGGATGGCTACACCTTC
>TRBJ2-2|15|.|TRBV5-4|once
CASSSYGSGTGELFF
TGTGCCAGCAGCTCGTATGGGTCGGGCACCGGGGAGCTGTTTTTT
>TRBJ1-1|15|.|TRBV15|.
CATSGGRRDRTEAFF
TGTGCCACCAGCGGGGGGAGGAGGGATAGGACTGAAGCTTTCTTT
>TRBJ2-3|14|TRBD1|TRBV18|.
CASSPPTGEDTQYF
TGTGCCAGCTCACCACCGACAGGGGAAGATACGCAGTATTTT
>TRBJ1-5|14|.|TRBV30|.
CAWGRLMSNQPQHF
TGTGCCTGGGGACGGTTGATGAGCAATCAGCCCCAGCATTTT
>TRBJ2-7|13|TRBD1|TRBV28|.
CASRSRGRYEQYF
TGTGCCAGCAGGTCAAGGGGGCGGTACGAGCAGTACTTC
>TRBJ2-7|18|TRBD2|TRBV3-1/TRBV3-2|.
CASSQTSLGSGTPGEQYF
TGTGCCAGCAGCCAAACCTCCCTGGGTAGCGGGACTCCTGGCGAGCAGTACTTC
>TRBJ2-3|15|TRBD2|TRBV29-1|.
CSCAGTSGGTDTQYF
TGCAGCTGCGCCGGGACTAGCGGCGGCACAGATACGCAGTATTTT
>TRBJ2-7|13|TRBD1|TRBV2|.
CASSVHQGDEQYF
TGTGCCAGCAGTGTCCACCAGGGGGACGAGCAGTACTTC
>TRBJ2-3|16|TRBD2|TRBV11-2|.
CASSPTGAGGTDTQYF
TGTGCCAGCAGCCCAACCGGGGCGGGGGGAACAGATACGCAGTATTTT
>TRBJ1-2|11|.|TRBV30|.
CAWKTGFGYTF
TGTGCCTGGAAGACAGGATTCGGCTACACCTTC
>TRBJ2-5|12|TRBD1|TRBV5-6|.
CASSLGQGDQYF
TGTGCCAGCAGCTTGGGCCAGGGGGACCAGTACTTC
>TRBJ1-3|15|.|TRBV5-4|.
CASSLGRESGNTIYF
TGTGCCAGCAGCTTAGGCAGGGAATCTGGAAACACCATATATTTT
>TRBJ2-1|12|.|TRBV12-3/TRBV12-4|.
CASSPPEHRPFF
TGTGCCAGCAGTCCACCCGAGCACCGTCCGTTCTTC
>TRBJ2-7|12|.|TRBV11-3|.
CASSLVGRGQYF
TGTGCCAGCAGCTTAGTGGGGCGGGGGCAGTACTTC
>TRBJ2-2|14|.|TRBV4-2|.
CASSQKRWVGELFF
TGTGCCAGCAGCCAGAAGAGGTGGGTCGGGGAGCTGTTTTTT
>TRBJ2-2|16|TRBD1|TRBV5-5|few
CASSGRGGADTGELFF
TGTGCCAGCAGCGGTAGAGGGGGCGCGGACACCGGGGAGCTGTTTTTT
>TRBJ2-7|19|.|TRBV1|.
CTSSQVWHLSPSGSGEQYF
TGCACCAGCAGCCAAGTTTGGCACCTCTCTCCGAGCGGGAGCGGCGAGCAGTACTTC
>TRBJ2-5|13|.|TRBV18|.
CASSPGGAETQYF
TGTGCCAGCTCACCGGGGGGGGCCGAGACCCAGTACTTC
>TRBJ2-2|14|.|TRBV11-3|.
CASSRRDFPGELFF
TGTGCCAGCAGTAGGCGGGACTTCCCCGGGGAGCTGTTTTTT
>TRBJ2-1|13|.|TRBV6-4|.
CASSGSRAGEQFF
TGTGCCAGCAGTGGGAGCCGGGCGGGTGAGCAGTTCTTC
>TRBJ2-3|17|TRBD2|TRBV9|.
CASSVGGTSVPTDTQYF
TGTGCCAGCAGCGTAGGTGGGACTAGCGTTCCCACAGATACGCAGTATTTT
>TRBJ1-2|15|.|TRBV6-5|.
CASRDDLVLLYGYTF
TGTGCCAGCCGAGATGACCTAGTCCTCCTCTATGGCTACACCTTC
>TRBJ2-1|12|.|TRBV12-3/TRBV12-4|.
CASSLESDEQFF
TGTGCCAGCAGCTTGGAGTCGGATGAGCAGTTCTTC
>TRBJ1-1|13|.|TRBV7-3|.
CASSFRLGTEAFF
TGTGCCAGCAGCTTTCGACTAGGCACTGAAGCTTTCTTT
>TRBJ2-5|20|TRBD2|TRBV4-1|.
CASSRDRLAGYSADQETQYF
TGCGCCAGCAGCCGAGATCGACTAGCGGGATATTCGGCCGACCAAGAGACCCAGTACTTC